What follows are 28 T cell receptor beta chains derived from one specimen sequenced in a study of blood T cell repertoires in COVID-19 (TCRdb year 2020). The receptor library was made with the immunoSEQ multiplex PCR assay. TCRdb retrieved this table from immuneACCESS and kept in-frame rearrangements only. Not all clones are present; in checked studies, unresolved V genes account for under half, and no reason is known for the remainder. Across this sample there are about 94,000 clones, with under 80% seen only once. 3% to 4.5% of the sample goes to the ten largest clones. The sample consisted of peripheral blood. The receptors were gathered from a man aged 70-80 years with COVID-19, enrolled during active disease.

The J gene is TRBJ2-2, the V gene TRBV6-2 or TRBV6-3; D possibly corresponds to TRBD1 (6 bases). The CDR3 runs to 16 residues. The germline V gene has CDR1 MNHEY and CDR2 SVGEGT. Trimming took 5 bases from V and 1 from J, leaving 14 bases between them. The CDR3 loop reads CASSRRVTGNTGELFF. The CDR3 nucleotides read TGTGCCAGCAGTAGACGGGTGACAGGGAACACCGGGGAGCTGTTTTTT.

This clone showed up just once. This CDR3 is CASTPGQGSDTQYF. The CDR3 nucleotides read TGCGCCAGCACCCCGGGACAGGGCTCAGATACGCAGTATTTT. V and J are TRBV5-1 and TRBJ2-3, with 9 bases fitting TRBD1. Germline values: CDR1 SGHRS, CDR2 YFSETQ. The CDR3 length is 14 residues. V was pared by 6 bases and J by 4 bases, with 6 bases of the junction left unmatched.

The sample holds a few counts of this clone. The rearrangement links TRBV7-8 to TRBJ1-2; D gene uncertain. This CDR3 comprises 12 residues. V gave up 1 base and J gave up 7 bases, with 7 bases separating them. The V gene's germline CDR1 is SGHVS and CDR2 FQNEAQ. CDR3 nucleotide sequence: TGTGCCAGCAGCTTAGTGAACAGTGGCTACACCTTC. Translation gives CASSLVNSGYTF.

Here the CDR3 DNA reads TGTGCCAGTAGTATAGCAGCGGGAGATGGCACAGATACGCAGTATTTT. Translating gives CASSIAAGDGTDTQYF. The chain combines TRBV19 with TRBJ2-3, with TRBD2 identical over 8 bases. CDR1 is LNHDA and CDR2 is SQIVND in the germline V gene (reference sequence). The CDR3 runs 16 residues. V dropped 1 base and J dropped 1; count of bases not matched to a gene: 4.

This clone was seen only once. The chain recombines TRBV29-1 with TRBJ2-4, with TRBD1 identical over 9 bases. Germline V gene lookup returns CDR1 SQVTM and CDR2 ANQGSEA. This CDR3 contains 12 residues. Trimming took 4 bases from V and 7 from J; bases not matched to a gene: 2. The CDR3 reads CSVGQGENIQYF. The CDR3 DNA sequence: TGCAGCGTTGGACAGGGGGAGAACATTCAGTACTTC.

This clone has at least ten counts. The J gene is TRBJ1-5, the V gene TRBV4-1; 9 nucleotides match TRBD1. Germline-derived CDR1 and CDR2 are MGHRA and YSYEKL. The CDR3 has 17 amino acids. The trim removed 0 bases at V and 5 bases at J, leaving 8 bases unmatched. This chain's CDR3 is CASSQDWPRDRDQPQHF. The CDR3 coding sequence is TGCGCCAGCAGCCAAGATTGGCCCCGGGACAGGGATCAGCCCCAGCATTTT.

This chain connects TRBV28 to TRBJ2-1; D is perhaps TRBD1 (5 bases). This CDR3 has 20 amino acids. V was shortened by 7 bases and J by 4 bases, with 32 bases between the two germline ends. Germline V gives CDR1 MDHEN, CDR2 SYDVKM. CDR3 sequence (DNA): TGTGCCAGCACCCCCCAGTTCATGGGCAGGGAAAATTCCAAGTACAATGAGCAGTTCTTC. Its protein is CASTPQFMGRENSKYNEQFF.

This clone was recorded a few times. The rearrangement links TRBV7-9 to TRBJ2-3, with TRBD2 identical over 13 bases. Germline V gene sequence: CDR1 SEHNR, CDR2 FQNEAQ (reference sequence). This CDR3 spans 18 amino acids. The ends lost 2 bases at V and 5 bases at J; junction bases unmatched: 10. The CDR3 bases are TGTGCCAGCAGCTTACCCCACGGACTAGCGGGAGAAATAGATACGCAGTATTTT. Amino acid sequence: CASSLPHGLAGEIDTQYF.

CDR3 sequence (DNA): TGTGCCAGCAGTTACGACAGGGGTACTGGAAACACCATATATTTT. Amino acids: CASSYDRGTGNTIYF. The genes are TRBV6-5 and TRBJ1-3; 8 nucleotides match TRBD1. CDR3 size: 15 residues. V was clipped by 2 bases and J by 2 bases; unmatched bases: 2. Germline CDR1 and CDR2: MNHEY and SVGAGI.

This chain links TRBV29-1 with TRBJ2-1, with 8 bases aligning to TRBD1. The CDR3 runs 14 residues. Germline V gives CDR1 SQVTM, CDR2 ANQGSEA. Germline trimming cut 1 base from V and 10 bases from J; bases unmatched to any gene: 9. The CDR3 sequence: CSVEGGTGAVEQFF. DNA of the CDR3: TGCAGCGTTGAAGGAGGGACAGGAGCTGTCGAGCAGTTCTTC.

The rearrangement links TRBV24-1 to TRBJ2-7; maybe TRBD1 (7 bases). V was cut by 4 bases and J by 5 bases, with 17 bases left in between. The CDR3 length is 15 residues. Germline V lookup: CDR1 KGHDR, CDR2 SFDVKD. The CDR3 sequence: CATSDPRAGGNEQYF. DNA of the CDR3: TGTGCCACCAGTGACCCACGCGCAGGGGGGAACGAGCAGTACTTC.

V is TRBV19 and J is TRBJ2-1; tentative D call: TRBD2 (5 bases). Deletions cut 6 bases from V and 3 bases from J, with 12 bases between. Per the germline V gene, CDR1 is LNHDA and CDR2 is SQIVND (reference sequence). The CDR3 has 14 residues. DNA for the CDR3: TGTGCCAGTAGACCCCAGACTAACTACAATGAGCAGTTCTTC. This codes for CASRPQTNYNEQFF.

The chain uses TRBV11-3 and TRBJ2-1, with 9 bases identical to TRBD2. V shed 4 bases, J shed 7 bases, and the junction held 11 bases outside the gene matches. This CDR3 has 16 residues. CDR1 and CDR2 (germline): SGHNT, YENEEA. The CDR3 DNA reads as TGTGCCAGCAGCTCCAGGTATCTAGCGGGACTGAATGAGCAGTTCTTC. Protein product: CASSSRYLAGLNEQFF.

This clone was detected a few times. The V gene is TRBV6-5, the J gene TRBJ1-1; weak D call: TRBD1 (5 bases). Germline loops: CDR1 MNHEY, CDR2 SVGAGI. CDR3 length equals 15 residues. V lost 7 bases to trimming and J lost 6 bases, with 21 bases between them. The CDR3 DNA reads as TGTGCCAGCACCGACGGGGGGGTTGTTGGCGCTGAAGCTTTCTTT. It is translated as CASTDGGVVGAEAFF.

The chain is built from TRBV5-1 and TRBJ2-3, with a tentative D call TRBD2 (6 bases). This CDR3 comprises 13 residues. With 8 bases removed from V and 3 bases from J, the gap between germline ends came to 13 bases. The germline gives CDR1 SGHRS, CDR2 YFSETQ. The CDR3 protein is CASRESPTDTQYF. For the CDR3, the DNA is TGCGCCAGTCGGGAGAGCCCAACAGATACGCAGTATTTT.

The chain links TRBV6-2 or TRBV6-3 to TRBJ1-1; D perhaps matches TRBD1 (6 bases). The CDR3 is made up of 12 amino acids. The V end was cut by 5 bases, the J end by 4 bases, with 8 bases between. Germline lookup yields CDR1 MNHEY and CDR2 SVGEGT. CDR3 in DNA: TGTGCCAGCAGTCGGGGGGCCACTGAAGCTTTCTTT. This sequence encodes CASSRGATEAFF.

This clone was seen a handful of times. This specimen includes other DNA sequences encoding the same CDR3. This rearrangement joins TRBV11-2 to TRBJ1-1; no reliable D call. V dropped 0 bases and J dropped 2 bases, with 4 bases sitting between them. The CDR3 runs to 13 residues. Germline V gene data show CDR1 as SGHAT and CDR2 as FQNNGV. The CDR3 loop reads CASSLDLNTEAFF. Written as DNA, the CDR3 is TGTGCCAGCAGCTTAGATCTCAACACTGAAGCTTTCTTT.

The chain uses TRBV6-2 or TRBV6-3 and TRBJ2-7, with 9 bases fitting TRBD1. This CDR3 contains 18 residues. The junction had 13 bases not matched to a gene; V was cut back by 3 bases and J by 1 base. Germline lookup yields CDR1 MNHEY and CDR2 SVGEGT. The CDR3 reads CASSYPIPPGTGSYEQYF. The CDR3 coding sequence is TGTGCCAGCAGTTATCCTATTCCTCCCGGGACAGGGTCCTACGAGCAGTACTTC.

This chain links TRBV30 with TRBJ2-5, with TRBD2 matching over 7 bases. CDR3 length: 12 amino acids. J gave up 6 bases and V 2 bases, and 3 bases lay outside the gene matches. The germline CDR1 and CDR2 sequences are GTSNPN and SVGIG (reference sequence). The CDR3, as DNA: TGTGCCTGGAGTAGGGAGGGGAAGACCCAGTACTTC. Its protein product is CAWSREGKTQYF.

The genes are TRBV30 and TRBJ2-7; 7 bases match TRBD1. This CDR3 is built from 12 residues. The germline V gene encodes CDR1 GTSNPN and CDR2 SVGIG (reference sequence). V shed 2 bases, J shed 6 bases, and the junction held 4 bases outside the gene matches. The CDR3 sequence: CAWSLTGVEQYF. CDR3 nucleotides: TGTGCCTGGAGTCTAACAGGGGTCGAGCAGTACTTC.

The chain has TRBV18 and TRBJ1-4; the D gene is possibly TRBD1 (5 bases). The CDR3 covers 15 residues. Germline V gives CDR1 KGHSH, CDR2 LQKENI. V gave up 3 bases and J gave up 5 bases, with 13 bases separating them. CDR3 in DNA: TGTGCCAGCTCACCCCCCGGGAGGGGAAATGAAAAACTGTTTTTT. Amino acids: CASSPPGRGNEKLFF.

The J gene is TRBJ2-7, the V gene TRBV4-3, with TRBD2 matching 12 bases. With V trimmed by 0 bases and J by 7 bases, 7 bases remained unmatched. The CDR3 spans 16 residues. CDR1 and CDR2 from the germline V gene are LGHNA and YSLEER. The CDR3 sequence: CASSQERTSGIGEQYF. Written as DNA, the CDR3 is TGCGCCAGCAGCCAAGAGCGGACTAGCGGGATAGGGGAGCAGTACTTC.

The chain combines TRBV7-9 with TRBJ1-1; D remains unclear. Germline CDR1 reads SEHNR; CDR2 reads FQNEAQ (reference sequence). Trimming stripped 3 bases from V and 3 bases from J, with 11 bases between. This CDR3 comprises 14 residues. In DNA, the CDR3 is TGTGCCAGCAGCTTTTCCCAGGAGGACACTGAAGCTTTCTTT. Its translation: CASSFSQEDTEAFF.

CDR3 nucleotide sequence: TGTGCCAGCAGCCAAGATCTTTATGGGGCGATTAATGAAAAACTGTTTTTT. It is translated as CASSQDLYGAINEKLFF. The rearrangement joins TRBV14 to TRBJ1-4, with a possible D match to TRBD1 (5 bases). Trimming stripped 0 bases from V and 4 bases from J, with 15 bases between. Germline V gene sequence: CDR1 SGHDN, CDR2 FVKESK. The CDR3 runs 17 residues.

J is TRBJ2-3 and V is TRBV1; the D call of TRBD2 is as the table states it, not checked on the DNA. TRBV1 corresponds to a pseudogene. The CDR3 length is 14 residues. In DNA, the CDR3 is TGCACCAGCAGCCAAGATCGGGGGGTAGATACGCAGTATTTT. It encodes CTSSQDRGVDTQYF.

J is TRBJ2-1 and V is TRBV3-1 (or the pseudogene TRBV3-2), with 14 bases identical to TRBD2. Per germline, CDR1 LGHDT and CDR2 YNNKEL (reference sequence). Losses at the gene ends were 4 bases for V and 8 bases for J; bases not matched to a gene: 7. The CDR3 extends over 16 amino acids. CDR3 residues: CASSLGLAGVADEQFF. The CDR3, as DNA: TGTGCCAGCAGCCTGGGACTAGCGGGAGTGGCGGATGAGCAGTTCTTC.

The chain employs TRBV4-2 and TRBJ2-1; 10 bases map to TRBD2. The CDR3 runs 17 residues. CDR1 is LGHNA, CDR2 YNFKEQ, per germline. The V gene end was trimmed by 2 bases and the J gene end by 7 bases; junction bases not matched to a gene: 11. The DNA for the CDR3 is TGTGCCAGCAGCCAATCTGACAGCGGGAGGGGGGGTAATGAGCAGTTCTTC. Translated, it gives CASSQSDSGRGGNEQFF.

In its sample, this clone was seen many times. The chain employs TRBV30 and TRBJ1-5; tentative D call: TRBD1 (5 bases). The germline V gene has CDR1 GTSNPN and CDR2 SVGIG (reference sequence). The CDR3 sequence is 13 residues long. V dropped 2 bases and J dropped 4 bases, with 9 bases sitting between them. Written as DNA, the CDR3 is TGTGCCTGGAGTACCAGGGAAAATCAGCCCCAGCATTTT. Amino acids: CAWSTRENQPQHF.